This T cell receptor (beta chain) appears in the sequencing data of a study of PD-1 blockade in classical Hodgkin lymphoma. In germline, CDR1 is KGHSH, CDR2 LQKENI. The CDR3 runs to 16 residues. V lost 3 bases and J lost 0; bases outside the gene matches: 6. Generated by immunoSEQ multiplex PCR, the TCRdb table keeps only in-frame clones and is missing some. The repertoire includes around 34,000 clones, less than 85% of them detected once, and roughly 15% sits in the top ten. Each patient experienced a relapse that followed autologous stem cell transplantation, and brentuximab vedotin exposure varied. The study, taken as a whole, reports: Complete responders possessed baseline diversity comparable to newly diagnosed patients. Researchers reported that CD4+ TCR diversity, though not CD8+, rose significantly by C4D1. It was reported that newly diagnosed patients had less baseline TCR diversity than healthy donors.

This clone has more than one count but fewer than ten. The antigen is unknown. The rearrangement links TRBV18 to TRBJ1-1; 8 bases agree with TRBD1. The specimen was peripheral blood mononuclear cells (PBMCs), collected before the second cycle of nivolumab. This clonotype originated in a human donor with classical Hodgkin lymphoma. This CDR3 reads CASSPSYRGLNTEAFF. CDR3 sequence (DNA): TGTGCCAGCTCACCGAGTTACAGGGGGTTGAACACTGAAGCTTTCTTT.